This T cell receptor beta chain was captured in a study of blood T cell repertoires in COVID-19. About this clone: This same CDR3 is encoded by further DNA sequences in the sample.

CDR1 and CDR2 from the germline V gene are KGHSH and LQKENI. J gave up 2 bases and V 2 bases, and 1 base lay outside the gene matches. The length of the CDR3 is 15 residues. Sequencing was performed with immunoSEQ multiplex PCR; in TCRdb, only in-frame clones are kept and a portion is missing. The sample holds 70,000 or so clones, approximately 79% seen once. Sequencing was done on a sample of peripheral blood. The gene calls are TRBV18 and TRBJ2-3; 10 positions match TRBD2. This receptor was taken from a human donor in a cohort sampled during active COVID-19. This chain's CDR3 is CASSPGLAVTDTQYF. The CDR3 bases are TGTGCCAGCTCACCAGGACTAGCGGTCACAGATACGCAGTATTTT. The whole variable domain, remainder taken from reference TRBV18 and TRBJ2-3, is NAGVMQNPRHLVRRRGQEARLRCSPMKGHSHVYWYRQLPEEGLKFMVYLQKENIIDESGMPKERFSAEFPKEGPSILRIQQVVRGDSAAYFCASSPGLAVTDTQYFGPGTRLTVL.